Shown below are 19 T cell receptor beta chains from a single sample sequenced in a study of T cell responses to AZD1222 COVID-19 vaccine. The data were produced by immunoSEQ multiplex PCR, yet TCRdb's version contains in-frame clones alone and is incomplete. The sample lists approximately 150,000 clones, just under 90% occurring once. The sample was peripheral blood, taken 28 days after the second dose of the MenACWY control vaccine. The source of these receptors is an adult who received the MenACWY meningococcal vaccine as a control.

The chain joins TRBV10-3 to TRBJ1-5; no clear D gene. The CDR3 consists of 14 residues. V was shortened by 3 bases and J by 0 bases, with 6 bases between the two germline ends. CDR1 and CDR2 (germline): ENHRY, SYGVKD. The CDR3: CAISDRYSNQPQHF. The CDR3 DNA follows: TGTGCCATCAGTGACAGGTATAGCAATCAGCCCCAGCATTTT.

The chain recombines TRBV7-2 with TRBJ1-2, with unresolved D. Germline loops: CDR1 SGHTA, CDR2 FQGNSA. Trimming left V 5 bases short and J 4 bases short, with 17 bases between. CDR3 length: 15 residues. CDR3 DNA: TGTGCCAGCAGCCTCGTCAGCGGAGACTTCTATGGCTACACCTTC. Translation: CASSLVSGDFYGYTF.

The chain carries TRBV24-1 and TRBJ2-7; D is tentatively TRBD1 or TRBD2 (5 bases each). Germline CDR1 KGHDR, CDR2 SFDVKD. The CDR3 length is 14 residues. V lost 0 bases and J lost 9, with 14 bases in between. Here the CDR3 reads CATSDLTGPKGQYF. The CDR3, as DNA: TGTGCCACCAGTGATTTGACGGGACCAAAGGGGCAGTACTTC.

The chain uses TRBV19 and TRBJ1-1; no definite D call. Trimming stripped 2 bases from V and 7 bases from J, with 8 bases between. There are 12 residues in the CDR3. Germline values: CDR1 LNHDA, CDR2 SQIVND (reference sequence). CDR3 loop: CASSITRFEAFF. The CDR3, as DNA: TGTGCCAGTAGTATAACGCGGTTTGAAGCTTTCTTT. The whole variable domain, remainder taken from reference TRBV19 and TRBJ1-1, is DGGITQSPKYLFRKEGQNVTLSCEQNLNHDAMYWYRQDPGQGLRLIYYSQIVNDFQKGDIAEGYSVSREKKESFPLTVTSAQKNPTAFYLCASSITRFEAFFGQGTRLTVV.

This clone is a singleton in its sample. Written as DNA, the CDR3 is TGTGCCAGCAGCTTGATGGGGGGAGGTGGCTACACCTTC. Translating gives CASSLMGGGGYTF. The J gene is TRBJ1-2, the V gene TRBV5-4, with D perhaps matching TRBD1 (5 bases). V lost 1 base and J 7 bases, leaving 11 bases between the germline ends. Germline V lookup: CDR1 SGHNT, CDR2 YYREEE (reference sequence). This CDR3 contains 13 residues.

A single count supports this clone. The chain couples TRBV24-1 to TRBJ2-1; the match to TRBD2 covers 9 bases. The CDR3 length is 15 residues. CDR1 and CDR2 from the germline V gene are KGHDR and SFDVKD. The V segment lost 9 bases and the J segment 4 bases; nucleotides outside the gene matches: 9. CDR3 DNA: TGTGCCACCGGAGAAGCGGGAGGTCGTTACAATGAGCAGTTCTTC. Residues: CATGEAGGRYNEQFF.

This chain links TRBV30 with TRBJ2-6; D gene unclear. CDR1 and CDR2 (germline): GTSNPN, SVGIG (reference sequence). Trimming pared 0 bases from V and 4 bases from J, leaving 4 bases between. The CDR3 has 13 amino acids. CDR3: CAWSVQGANVLTF. For the CDR3, the DNA is TGTGCCTGGAGTGTACAGGGGGCCAACGTCCTGACTTTC.

The CDR3 protein is CASSLGPPRGSEAFF. CDR3 nucleotides: TGTGCCAGCAGCTTGGGCCCCCCGCGAGGGTCTGAAGCTTTCTTT. V usage is TRBV5-4 and J usage is TRBJ1-1; D remains unclear. Per germline, CDR1 SGHNT and CDR2 YYREEE (reference sequence). CDR3 size: 15 residues. Between the trimmed V and J ends, which lost 0 bases and 6 bases, there was a span of 15 bases.

The V gene is TRBV7-9, the J gene TRBJ2-7; D perhaps matches TRBD1 (5 bases). V was clipped by 4 bases and J by 4 bases, with 14 bases between them. This CDR3 is 14 amino acids long. In germline, CDR1 is SEHNR, CDR2 FQNEAQ (reference sequence). The CDR3 sequence is CASSSDQTVYEQYF. The CDR3 region has the DNA TGTGCCAGCAGCTCGGACCAGACAGTGTACGAGCAGTACTTC.

The chain combines TRBV30 with TRBJ1-1, with D maybe TRBD1 (6 bases). Germline CDR1 GTSNPN, CDR2 SVGIG (reference sequence). Trimming took 4 bases from V and 13 from J, leaving 22 bases between them. The CDR3 loop spans 13 amino acids. The DNA of the CDR3 is TGTGCCTGGACGACCACAGGGTCTAGGTTGGTTTTCTTT. Translated, it gives CAWTTTGSRLVFF.

The V gene is TRBV5-1, the J gene TRBJ1-1; 10 positions agree with TRBD1. After removal of 0 bases from V and 1 base from J, the junction contained 6 bases not matched to a gene. Germline V gives CDR1 SGHRS, CDR2 YFSETQ. This CDR3 spans 17 amino acids. The chain's CDR3 is CASSLALTGGRNTEAFF. CDR3 in DNA: TGCGCCAGCAGCTTGGCCCTGACAGGGGGCCGGAACACTGAAGCTTTCTTT.

The chain recombines TRBV28 with TRBJ1-5, with 10 bases matching TRBD1. In germline, CDR1 is MDHEN, CDR2 SYDVKM. V shed 8 bases and J 5 bases; nucleotides not matched to a gene: 6. The CDR3 runs to 14 residues. The CDR3 protein is CASRWDRGYQPQHF. In DNA form, the CDR3 reads TGTGCCAGCCGCTGGGACAGGGGCTATCAGCCCCAGCATTTT.

The V and J genes are TRBV9 and TRBJ2-2; maybe TRBD1 (6 bases). Trimming removed 3 bases at V and 6 bases at J, with 18 bases between. The CDR3 is 16 amino acids. Looked up from germline, CDR1 is SGDLS and CDR2 is YYNGEE. The chain's CDR3 is CASSDGPLQGAGELFF. Here the CDR3 DNA reads TGTGCCAGCAGCGACGGACCACTACAGGGTGCCGGGGAGCTGTTTTTT. Combining the CDR3 with reference TRBV9 and TRBJ2-2 gives the whole variable domain DSGVTQTPKHLITATGQRVTLRCSPRSGDLSVYWYQQSLDQGLQFLIQYYNGEERAKGNILERFSAQQFPDLHSELNLSSLELGDSALYFCASSDGPLQGAGELFFGEGSRLTVL.

CDR3 nucleotide sequence: TGTGCCAGCAGTTTACTCGGGGGCCCCTATGGCTACACCTTC. Protein product: CASSLLGGPYGYTF. This chain joins TRBV27 and TRBJ1-2; the D gene is possibly TRBD1 (6 bases). The germline V gene encodes CDR1 MNHEY and CDR2 SMNVEV (reference sequence). Trimming shortened V by 2 bases and J by 4 bases, and 11 bases separated the two germline ends. The CDR3 loop spans 14 amino acids.

The chain recombines TRBV30 with TRBJ1-2; a weak D match, TRBD1 (5 bases). Germline V gene data show CDR1 as GTSNPN and CDR2 as SVGIG (reference sequence). Trimming cost V 2 bases and J 1 base, with 14 bases left between them. The CDR3 loop spans 15 amino acids. The CDR3 protein is CAWSYKNRFNYGYTF. The CDR3 nucleotides are TGTGCCTGGAGTTATAAAAACAGGTTTAACTATGGCTACACCTTC.

This chain uses TRBV9 with TRBJ1-5; no firm D call. Germline V gives CDR1 SGDLS, CDR2 YYNGEE. The CDR3 extends over 12 amino acids. V lost 2 bases, J lost 5 bases, and 5 bases lay in between. CDR3 loop: CASSVGYQPQHF. The DNA for the CDR3 is TGTGCCAGCAGCGTGGGGTATCAGCCCCAGCATTTT.

This clone was counted between two and nine times. The chain carries TRBV5-1 and TRBJ2-7; a weak D match, TRBD2 (6 bases). V was pared by 0 bases and J by 5 bases, with 21 bases between. The CDR3 is 17 amino acids. Germline V gene lookup returns CDR1 SGHRS and CDR2 YFSETQ. Written as DNA, the CDR3 is TGCGCCAGCAGCTTGGGCTCACACTACGGAGGGGCGAACGAGCAGTACTTC. As protein: CASSLGSHYGGANEQYF.

The chain joins TRBV5-4 to TRBJ1-1; D gene uncertain. Trimming left V 3 bases short and J 1 base short, with 10 bases between. The CDR3 has 14 amino acids. Germline CDR1 and CDR2: SGHNT and YYREEE (reference sequence). In DNA, the CDR3 is TGTGCCAGCAGCTCAATACAGAGGAACACTGAAGCTTTCTTT. Its translation is CASSSIQRNTEAFF.

V usage is TRBV5-1 and J usage is TRBJ2-2; 9 bases map to TRBD2. Germline values: CDR1 SGHRS, CDR2 YFSETQ. The CDR3 is made up of 20 amino acids. V lost 1 base to trimming and J lost 6 bases; unmatched junction nucleotides: 19. The CDR3 loop is CASSLWNTPAGGESAGELFF. For the CDR3, the DNA is TGCGCCAGCAGCTTGTGGAACACCCCAGCGGGAGGTGAAAGCGCCGGGGAGCTGTTTTTT.